The sequence of this T cell receptor (beta chain) was determined in a study of blood T cell repertoires in COVID-19. For the study at large: T cells, B-cell-depleted T cells, or PBMCs provided the cDNA or gDNA that served as material.

CDR1 KGHSH and CDR2 LQKENI come from the germline V gene. The CDR3 covers 15 residues. Deletions cut 1 base from V and 5 bases from J, with 12 bases between. Under the authors' procedure: It was from reference gene primer amplification that nucleated cell counts were estimated. Repertoires were generated with immunoSEQ multiplex PCR, while TCRdb's copy carries only in-frame clones and drops some. V, J and clone size were drawn from that table, and D and trimming were deduced from the DNA. The sample gives about 140,000 clones, about 76% of which show up once; 13% is in the top ten. The V call is TRBV18, the J call TRBJ2-1, with a tentative D call TRBD1 (5 bases). This clonotype was obtained from a man aged 80 or over with acute or convalescent COVID-19. Sequenced material: peripheral blood. CDR3 in amino acids: CASSPQALTDNEQFF. In DNA, the CDR3 is TGTGCCAGCTCACCACAAGCTCTGACAGACAATGAGCAGTTCTTC.